Listed below are T cell receptor beta chains from one sample, sequenced in a study of tumor-infiltrating lymphocytes in primary liver carcinoma. Using its own MiXCR run on the multiplex PCR reads, TCRdb lists one record per CDR3 protein. The sample lists more than 95,000 distinct CDR3 sequences, roughly 80% seen once, with 15% to 20% in the top ten. Material: liver tumor tissue from sampling region 3. The source of these receptors is a man in his forties with primary liver carcinoma and hepatitis B virus infection. The CDR3 runs from the conserved cysteine through the conserved F or W. Fields, in order: V gene, J gene, D gene, CDR3 protein. D genes are given only for firm matches.

TRBV11-2,TRBJ2-6,.,CASSSRVPNLSGANALTF
TRBV6-2/TRBV6-3,TRBJ1-2,.,CASSSGQYGYTF
TRBV4-3,TRBJ2-3,TRBD2,CASSQDLPSGTSGRANTQYF
TRBV29-1,TRBJ2-1,.,CSLSKVGYNEQFF
TRBV6-6,TRBJ2-4,.,CVSRPGQGVRNIQYF
TRBV12-3/TRBV12-4,TRBJ2-5,.,CANRRSETETQYF
TRBV6-2/TRBV6-3,TRBJ2-1,.,CVSSYSERSYNEQFF
TRBV6-2/TRBV6-3,TRBJ2-7,.,CASSFSVGGLCAQYF
TRBV28,TRBJ2-5,.,CASRPTEQETQYF
TRBV6-6,TRBJ1-2,.,CASTTDPRIYGYIF
TRBV15,TRBJ2-2,.,CATSRVSGNTGELFF
TRBV7-2,TRBJ2-7,TRBD1,CASGFGPGQEAREQCF
TRBV4-3,TRBJ1-2,.,CASSQAGAGRNWGYTF
TRBV6-2/TRBV6-3,TRBJ1-1,.,CASSSPTWGTDAFF
TRBV10-2,TRBJ1-2,.,CASSERGANYGYTF
TRBV29-1,TRBJ1-1,.,CSGDPGWGMNTEVFF
TRBV11-2,TRBJ2-5,TRBD2,CVSSFSGGQATQYF
TRBV6-5,TRBJ2-1,TRBD2,CTSTSVSSYNVQFF
TRBV5-5,TRBJ2-5,.,CASSFESGPRETQYF
TRBV10-3,TRBJ2-7,TRBD1,CAISGNKPGQGFFEQYF
TRBV6-2/TRBV6-3,TRBJ2-5,TRBD1,CANSRTPRGRFGETQYF
TRBV5-1,TRBJ2-5,.,CASSFDKIQYF
TRBV29-1,TRBJ1-5,.,CSAARGANQPQHF
TRBV6-4,TRBJ2-3,TRBD2,CASSDSQSGGTDTKYF
TRBV19,TRBJ2-5,.,CASSILGLEETQYF
TRBV6-2/TRBV6-3,TRBJ2-7,TRBD1,CASSLRDRAREQYF
TRBV11-2,TRBJ2-2,.,CTSSPGPIGELFF
TRBV12-5,TRBJ2-5,.,CASGFPIGSREETQYF
TRBV6-6,TRBJ1-5,TRBD1,CASSSPRGPTGDSNRPQHF
TRBV12-3/TRBV12-4,TRBJ1-1,.,CASSLGLVNTDAFF
TRBV28,TRBJ2-1,TRBD1,CGSRPPAGQGAYNGQFF
TRBV7-9,TRBJ2-7,.,CASSITGPPYEQYF
TRBV12-5,TRBJ2-1,.,CASGSNEGLKLFF
TRBV11-1,TRBJ2-3,.,CVSSSGGSSVGVRTDTQYF
TRBV4-2,TRBJ2-5,TRBD2,CASSQESGTSGIPTREAQYF
TRBV4-2,TRBJ2-3,.,CASSLRGQGTDTHYF
TRBV11-2,TRBJ2-7,.,CASSSSRNCYEQYF
TRBV6-6,TRBJ2-7,.,CPSSSLTLSSYEQYF
TRBV5-4,TRBJ1-5,.,CASSKDDNQPQRF
TRBV29-1,TRBJ2-5,.,CRARRGGRPETQYF
TRBV6-1,TRBJ2-1,TRBD2,CDSSGWTSGSLFYNEQFF
TRBV11-3,TRBJ2-2,TRBD2,CASSYSSGANTGELFF
TRBV4-3,TRBJ1-3,.,CASSQAPGHGAGNTIYF
TRBV4-2,TRBJ2-1,TRBD2,CASSPSGSQYIEQSF
TRBV21-1,TRBJ2-7,.,CAISKESGGGGADEQYF
TRBV11-2,TRBJ2-6,.,CTTQRLRSGANVLTF
TRBV4-1,TRBJ1-3,.,CASSQLRTADSGNTIYF
TRBV29-1,TRBJ2-5,.,CSVEVVVGETQYF
TRBV5-8,TRBJ2-1,.,CASSLVVELFF